Detailed here is one T cell receptor (beta chain). Profiled with immunoSEQ multiplex PCR; TCRdb holds only in-frame clones, not every one. In the table there are 100,000 or so clones, about four fifths of which are singletons. The data derive from a study of blood T cell repertoires in COVID-19. This CDR3 contains 14 residues. V dropped 0 bases and J dropped 10 bases, with 13 bases sitting between them. Germline V gene data show CDR1 as MGHRA and CDR2 as YSYEKL. The sequence derives from an elderly woman with acute or convalescent COVID-19. Material for sequencing was peripheral blood. The genes are TRBV4-1 and TRBJ1-5; D not resolved. In DNA, the CDR3 is TGCGCCAGCAGCCAAGACGAGCTCCATCCCCCCCAGCATTTT. It yields the protein CASSQDELHPPQHF.